This paragraph reports one T cell receptor beta chain. Profiled with immunoSEQ multiplex PCR; TCRdb holds only in-frame clones, not every one. The sample lists around 67,000 clones, roughly 92% occurring once. This sample stems from a study of technical replicates of blood from a few donors. Per the germline V gene, CDR1 is MNHEY and CDR2 is SVGAGI. Trimming removed 0 bases from V and 5 bases from J, with 9 bases in between. The CDR3 is made up of 14 amino acids. The chain is built from TRBV6-5 and TRBJ2-3; tentative D call: TRBD2 (5 bases). The source is a human donor in good health. The sample was T cells isolated from PBMCs. The CDR3 spells CASSYSSEGDTQYF. CDR3 nucleotide sequence: TGTGCCAGCAGTTACTCGAGCGAGGGAGATACGCAGTATTTT.